The 17 T cell receptor beta chains listed next were all sequenced from one sample in a study of T cell repertoires in cytomegalovirus infection. One entry per CDR3 protein results from TCRdb running MiXCR on the reads. The sample lists fewer than 900,000 distinct CDR3 sequences, around 29% occurring once. For these receptors, no antigen is known. The material was cultured CD8+ T cells from PBMCs, obtained from culture after CMV antigen stimulation. The receptors shown here come from a human donor in good health (CMV status not recorded). Some clones in this sample may be carry-over from other donors' samples.

The chain carries TRBV4-1 and TRBJ1-4; D uncertain. The CDR3 totals 14 residues. Looked up from germline, CDR1 is MGHRA and CDR2 is YSYEKL. Trimming pared 1 base from V and 4 bases from J, leaving 7 bases between. This CDR3 reads CASSQGQNNEKLFF. The CDR3 DNA reads as TGCGCCAGCAGCCAAGGGCAGAATAATGAAAAACTGTTTTTT.

This clonotype was counted ten times or more. The chain recombines TRBV7-2 with TRBJ2-3; D unresolved. V lost 3 bases to trimming and J lost 6 bases, with 25 bases between them. CDR1 and CDR2 (germline): SGHTA, FQGNSA. The CDR3 runs 18 residues. As DNA, the CDR3 is TGTGCCAGCAGCTTGGGTCTTGCGGCGCTCCCTCTAGACGATACGCAGTATTTT. Translating gives CASSLGLAALPLDDTQYF.

J is TRBJ2-5 and V is TRBV2; 8 bases align to TRBD1. This CDR3 comprises 15 residues. Germline lookup yields CDR1 SNHLY and CDR2 FYNNEI. V lost 5 bases and J lost 3; bases outside the gene matches: 8. The CDR3 DNA follows: TGTGCCAGCAGTCGGCCGGGACAGGATGAAGAGACCCAGTACTTC. This gives the protein CASSRPGQDEETQYF.

The genes are TRBV15 and TRBJ1-1, with a possible D match to TRBD1 (6 bases). Germline values: CDR1 LNHNV, CDR2 YYDKDF (reference sequence). The CDR3 runs to 16 residues. V lost 0 bases to trimming and J lost 3 bases, with 14 bases between them. This CDR3 reads CATSRDPGVWDTEAFF. The CDR3 DNA sequence: TGTGCCACCAGCAGAGACCCAGGGGTGTGGGACACTGAAGCTTTCTTT.

This clonotype showed up just once. The rearrangement links TRBV5-4 to TRBJ2-1; 10 bases match TRBD2. The germline V gene encodes CDR1 SGHNT and CDR2 YYREEE (reference sequence). J gave up 7 bases and V 7 bases, and 8 bases lay outside the gene matches. This CDR3 spans 14 amino acids. The CDR3 coding sequence is TGTGCCAGCCCAGCGGGGGGGCCGGGGAATGAGCAGTTCTTC. Translating it yields CASPAGGPGNEQFF.

This clonotype was found a few times. This chain uses TRBV27 with TRBJ1-5; D gene unclear. Trimming shortened V by 0 bases and J by 4 bases, and 7 bases separated the two germline ends. The germline V gene has CDR1 MNHEY and CDR2 SMNVEV (reference sequence). The CDR3 totals 14 residues. The DNA for the CDR3 is TGTGCCAGCAGTTTATCCCAGAGAAATCAGCCCCAGCATTTT. Translation gives CASSLSQRNQPQHF.

The rearrangement links TRBV24-1 to TRBJ2-5; the D gene is possibly TRBD2 (5 bases). In germline, CDR1 is KGHDR, CDR2 SFDVKD. Trimming took off 5 bases at V and 2 bases at J, with 17 bases between the two ends. This CDR3 has 16 residues. The CDR3 sequence is CATSGPLDGEQETQYF. For the CDR3, the DNA is TGTGCCACCAGTGGCCCTCTGGACGGGGAACAAGAGACCCAGTACTTC.

Only a few counts were recorded for this clonotype. The rearrangement joins TRBV6-6 to TRBJ1-2; the D gene is possibly TRBD1 (6 bases). Germline V gene lookup returns CDR1 MNHNY and CDR2 SVGAGI (reference sequence). This CDR3 contains 11 residues. V shed 7 bases and J shed 7 bases, with 10 bases lying between them. CDR3 amino acids: CASTPDSGYTF. The CDR3 DNA sequence: TGTGCCAGCACCCCGGACAGTGGCTACACCTTC.

Ten or more counts support this clonotype. The chain links TRBV10-2 to TRBJ2-7, with D hard to call. V shed 6 bases and J shed 1 base, with 13 bases lying between them. Germline loops: CDR1 WSHSY, CDR2 SAAADI. This CDR3 region has 14 residues. The CDR3, as DNA: TGCGCCAGCAGCTCAGGACCTCTATCCTACGAGCAGTACTTC. As protein: CASSSGPLSYEQYF.

The J gene is TRBJ1-4, the V gene TRBV7-9; a weak D match, TRBD1 (5 bases). The CDR3 length is 14 residues. Trimming took 6 bases from V and 8 from J, leaving 16 bases between them. The V gene's germline CDR1 is SEHNR and CDR2 FQNEAQ (reference sequence). The CDR3 loop is CASRPDGWDEKLFF. In nucleotides, the CDR3 is TGTGCCAGCAGGCCCGACGGATGGGACGAAAAACTGTTTTTT.

The J gene is TRBJ1-5, the V gene TRBV7-9; possibly TRBD1 for D (6 bases). The CDR3 covers 15 residues. CDR1 and CDR2 from the germline V gene are SEHNR and FQNEAQ (reference sequence). Trimming pared 2 bases from V and 2 bases from J, leaving 10 bases between. CDR3 in DNA: TGTGCCAGCAGCTTAAACAGGGACGGCAATCAGCCCCAGCATTTT. Protein: CASSLNRDGNQPQHF.

This clonotype was counted a few times. The rearrangement uses TRBV2 and TRBJ1-1; no reliable D call. The germline V and J ends were trimmed by 10 bases and 4 bases, with 16 bases remaining between them. Per the germline V gene, CDR1 is SNHLY and CDR2 is FYNNEI. This CDR3 comprises 13 residues. CDR3: CATPPGKSTEAFF. As DNA, the CDR3 is TGTGCCACTCCGCCGGGAAAAAGCACTGAAGCTTTCTTT.

This clonotype was counted ten times or more. The V gene is TRBV6-1, the J gene TRBJ2-1; D ambiguous. Deletions cut 2 bases from V and 4 bases from J, with 12 bases between. The CDR3 contains 15 residues. Per germline, CDR1 MNHNS and CDR2 SASEGT. The chain's CDR3 is CASSETPAHYNEQFF. DNA for the CDR3: TGTGCCAGCAGTGAAACGCCGGCACATTACAATGAGCAGTTCTTC.

This clonotype appeared a few times. The chain recombines TRBV25-1 with TRBJ2-5; 7 bases fit TRBD1. This CDR3 has 16 amino acids. Germline loops: CDR1 MGHDK, CDR2 SYGVNS. Losses at the gene ends were 6 bases for V and 4 bases for J; bases not matched to a gene: 14. DNA for the CDR3: TGTGCCAGCAGAGGCCCTACCAGCCAGGGGGTAGAGACCCAGTACTTC. Its protein product is CASRGPTSQGVETQYF.

This clonotype was observed a handful of times. This chain links TRBV5-1 with TRBJ2-2; 7 bases are a match to TRBD2. J gave up 1 base and V 1 base, and 7 bases lay outside the gene matches. The CDR3 runs 17 residues. Per germline, CDR1 SGHRS and CDR2 YFSETQ. The DNA of the CDR3 is TGCGCCAGCAGCTTGTTGGGCCTAGCGGAGAACACCGGGGAGCTGTTTTTT. Translated: CASSLLGLAENTGELFF. The entire variable domain, with the rest obtained from reference TRBV5-1 and TRBJ2-2, is as follows: KAGVTQTPRYLIKTRGQQVTLSCSPISGHRSVSWYQQTPGQGLQFLFEYFSETQRNKGNFPGRFSGRQFSNSRSEMNVSTLELGDSALYLCASSLLGLAENTGELFFGEGSRLTVL.

This clonotype was recorded a few times. The rearrangement uses TRBV7-9 and TRBJ1-1, with D uncertain. This CDR3 is built from 15 residues. CDR1 is SEHNR and CDR2 is FQNEAQ in the germline V gene (reference sequence). V dropped 5 bases and J dropped 2 bases, with 15 bases sitting between them. The CDR3 loop reads CASSQGGIFNTEAFF. DNA for the CDR3: TGTGCCAGCAGCCAAGGCGGGATCTTTAACACTGAAGCTTTCTTT.

This chain joins TRBV29-1 and TRBJ2-7, with D perhaps TRBD1 or TRBD2 (5 bases each). The V end lost 5 bases, the J end lost 0 bases, and 11 bases lay between the germline ends. Germline lookup yields CDR1 SQVTM and CDR2 ANQGSEA. The CDR3 length is 13 residues. CDR3 region: CSVREGPSYEQYF. The CDR3 DNA reads as TGCAGCGTTAGAGAGGGACCCTCCTACGAGCAGTACTTC.